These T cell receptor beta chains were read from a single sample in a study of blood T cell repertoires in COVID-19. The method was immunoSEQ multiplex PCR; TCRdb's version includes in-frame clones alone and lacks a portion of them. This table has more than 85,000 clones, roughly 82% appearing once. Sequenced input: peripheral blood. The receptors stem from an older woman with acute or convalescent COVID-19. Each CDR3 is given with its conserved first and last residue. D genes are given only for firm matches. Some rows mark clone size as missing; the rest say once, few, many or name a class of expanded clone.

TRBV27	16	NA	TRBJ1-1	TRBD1	CASSPLQGVRVTEAFF	TGTGCCAGCAGTCCGCTACAGGGGGTAAGGGTTACTGAAGCTTTCTTT
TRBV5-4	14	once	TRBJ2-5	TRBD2	CATSGTSGQETQYF	TGTGCCACCTCCGGGACTAGCGGCCAAGAGACCCAGTACTTC
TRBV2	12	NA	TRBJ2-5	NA	CASTLVYETQYF	TGTGCCAGCACGCTAGTATACGAGACCCAGTACTTC
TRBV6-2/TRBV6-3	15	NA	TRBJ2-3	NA	CASSYGTTPTDTQYF	TGTGCCAGCAGTTACGGGACAACCCCCACAGATACGCAGTATTTT
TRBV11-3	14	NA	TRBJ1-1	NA	CASNHRDMNTEAFF	TGTGCCAGCAACCACAGGGACATGAACACTGAAGCTTTCTTT
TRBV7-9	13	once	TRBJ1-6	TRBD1	CASSTGVYSPLHF	TGTGCCAGCAGCACAGGGGTTTATTCACCCCTCCACTTT
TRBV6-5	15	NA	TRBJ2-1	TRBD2	CASSSPSGGENEQFF	TGTGCCAGCAGTTCCCCTAGCGGGGGTGAGAATGAGCAGTTCTTC
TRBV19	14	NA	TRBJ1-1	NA	CASSIAGYGTEAFF	TGTGCCAGTAGTATTGCAGGGTACGGCACTGAAGCTTTCTTT
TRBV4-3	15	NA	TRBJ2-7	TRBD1	CASSQETGFGVEQYF	TGCGCCAGCAGCCAAGAGACAGGGTTCGGGGTCGAGCAGTACTTC
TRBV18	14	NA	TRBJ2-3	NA	CASSPLESTDTQYF	TGTGCCAGCTCACCACTAGAGAGCACAGATACGCAGTATTTT
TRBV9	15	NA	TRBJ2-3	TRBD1	CASSRGQGFTDTQYF	TGTGCCAGCAGCAGGGGACAGGGATTCACAGATACGCAGTATTTT
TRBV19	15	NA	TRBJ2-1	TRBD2	CASSFSGGLYNEQFF	TGTGCCAGTAGTTTTAGCGGGGGCCTGTACAATGAGCAGTTCTTC
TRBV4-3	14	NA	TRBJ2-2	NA	CASSQDEGTGELFF	TGCGCCAGCAGCCAAGATGAGGGAACCGGGGAGCTGTTTTTT
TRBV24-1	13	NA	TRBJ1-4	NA	CATSDSANEKLFF	TGTGCCACCAGTGATTCCGCTAATGAAAAACTGTTTTTT
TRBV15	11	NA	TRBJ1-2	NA	CATSRGRVNAF	TGTGCCACCAGCAGAGGACGGGTTAACGCGTTC
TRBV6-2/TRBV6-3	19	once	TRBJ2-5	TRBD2	CASSRLLAASGAPGETQYF	TGTGCCAGCAGCCGGCTACTAGCGGCTAGCGGGGCCCCAGGAGAGACCCAGTACTTC
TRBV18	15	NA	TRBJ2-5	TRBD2	CASSPRGGGQETQYF	TGTGCCAGCTCACCACGGGGGGGAGGCCAAGAGACCCAGTACTTC
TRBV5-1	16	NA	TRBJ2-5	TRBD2	CASSSTSGGDQETQYF	TGCGCCAGCAGCTCCACTAGCGGGGGGGACCAAGAGACCCAGTACTTC
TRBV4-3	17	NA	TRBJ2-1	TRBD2	CASSQGGRAGGSNEQFF	TGCGCCAGCAGCCAAGGGGGTAGAGCGGGGGGTTCCAATGAGCAGTTCTTC
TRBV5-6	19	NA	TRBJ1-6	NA	CASSLSSFRQLTYNSPLHF	TGTGCCAGCAGCTTGTCCAGTTTTCGACAGCTCACCTATAATTCACCCCTCCACTTT
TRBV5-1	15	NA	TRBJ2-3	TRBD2	CASLPLAGSPDTQYF	TGCGCCAGCCTGCCCCTAGCGGGAAGCCCAGATACGCAGTATTTT
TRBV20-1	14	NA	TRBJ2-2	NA	CSANDGGPTGELFF	TGCAGTGCTAATGACGGGGGGCCCACCGGGGAGCTGTTTTTT
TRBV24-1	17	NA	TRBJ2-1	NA	CATSDRARGRDYNEQFF	TGTGCCACCAGTGACCGCGCGAGGGGGAGGGATTACAATGAGCAGTTCTTC
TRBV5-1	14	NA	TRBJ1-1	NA	CASSLFSGRAPAFF	TGCGCCAGCAGCTTGTTTAGCGGAAGGGCCCCAGCTTTCTTT
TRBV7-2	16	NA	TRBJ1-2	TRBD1	CASSTRTGFSIYGYTF	TGTGCCAGCAGCACGAGGACAGGGTTTAGTATCTATGGCTACACCTTC
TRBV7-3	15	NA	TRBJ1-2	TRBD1	CASSLASTGNYGYTF	TGTGCCAGCAGCTTAGCCTCGACAGGGAACTATGGCTACACCTTC
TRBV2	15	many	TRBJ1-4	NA	CASSEGAGQNEKLFF	TGTGCCAGCAGTGAGGGGGCAGGGCAAAATGAAAAACTGTTTTTT
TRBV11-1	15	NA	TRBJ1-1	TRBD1	CASSPQQGAASEAFF	TGTGCCAGCAGCCCGCAACAGGGGGCGGCATCTGAAGCTTTCTTT
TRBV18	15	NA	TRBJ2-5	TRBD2	CASSLGTSGRETQYF	TGTGCCAGCTCACTTGGGACTAGCGGAAGGGAGACCCAGTACTTC
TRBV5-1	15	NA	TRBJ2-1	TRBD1	CASSLGGDRGNEQFF	TGCGCCAGCAGCTTGGGCGGGGACAGGGGGAATGAGCAGTTCTTC
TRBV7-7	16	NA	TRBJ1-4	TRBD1	CASFMGQGAIREKLFF	TGTGCCAGCTTTATGGGACAGGGGGCTATCCGGGAAAAACTGTTTTTT
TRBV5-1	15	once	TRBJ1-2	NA	CASSLTGALGNGYTF	TGCGCCAGCAGCTTGACTGGGGCCTTGGGGAATGGCTACACCTTC
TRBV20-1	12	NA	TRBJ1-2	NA	CSASSANYGYTF	TGCAGTGCTAGTTCAGCTAACTATGGCTACACCTTC
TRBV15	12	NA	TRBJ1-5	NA	CATSSRGETQHF	TGTGCCACCAGCAGTCGGGGAGAGACCCAGCATTTT
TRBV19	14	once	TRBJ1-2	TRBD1	CASSIVQGGYGYTF	TGTGCCAGTAGTATAGTACAGGGGGGCTATGGCTACACCTTC
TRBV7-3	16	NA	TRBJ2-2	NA	CASSPRVRGETGELFF	TGTGCCAGCAGCCCTCGCGTAAGGGGTGAAACCGGGGAGCTGTTTTTT
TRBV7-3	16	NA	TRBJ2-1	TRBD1	CASSLVPDRGPNEQFF	TGTGCCAGCAGCTTGGTGCCGGACAGGGGGCCAAATGAGCAGTTCTTC
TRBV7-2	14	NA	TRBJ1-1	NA	CASSPEGNSPEAFF	TGTGCCAGCAGCCCAGAGGGCAATTCCCCTGAAGCTTTCTTT
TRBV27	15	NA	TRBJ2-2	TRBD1	CASSPHPRGLGELFF	TGTGCCAGCAGTCCCCACCCCAGGGGGCTCGGGGAGCTGTTTTTT
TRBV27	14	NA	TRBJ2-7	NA	CASSLQGGGYEQYF	TGTGCCAGCAGTTTACAGGGGGGAGGCTACGAGCAGTACTTC